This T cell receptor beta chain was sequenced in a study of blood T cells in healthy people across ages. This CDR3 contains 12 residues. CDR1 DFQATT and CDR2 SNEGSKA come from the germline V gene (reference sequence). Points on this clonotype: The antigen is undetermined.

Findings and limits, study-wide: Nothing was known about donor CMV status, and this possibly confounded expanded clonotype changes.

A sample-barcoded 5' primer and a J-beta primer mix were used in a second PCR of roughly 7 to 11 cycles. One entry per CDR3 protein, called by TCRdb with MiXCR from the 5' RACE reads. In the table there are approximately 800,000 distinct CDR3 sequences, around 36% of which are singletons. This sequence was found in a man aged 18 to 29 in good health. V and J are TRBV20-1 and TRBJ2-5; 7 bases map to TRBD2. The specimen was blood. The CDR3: CSGTTGVETQYF. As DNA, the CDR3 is TGCAGCGGGACTACGGGGGTGGAGACCCAGTACTTC.